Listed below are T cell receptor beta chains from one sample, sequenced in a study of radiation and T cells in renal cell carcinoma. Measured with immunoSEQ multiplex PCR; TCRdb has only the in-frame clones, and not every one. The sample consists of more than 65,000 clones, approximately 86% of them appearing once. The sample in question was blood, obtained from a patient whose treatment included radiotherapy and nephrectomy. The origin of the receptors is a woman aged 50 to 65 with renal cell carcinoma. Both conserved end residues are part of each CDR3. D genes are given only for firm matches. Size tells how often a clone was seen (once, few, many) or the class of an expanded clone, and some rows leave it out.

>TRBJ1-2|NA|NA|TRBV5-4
TGTGCCAGCAGCTTCCTATGGGGGCAGGAGGGACACTATGGCTACACCTTC
CASSFLWGQEGHYGYTF
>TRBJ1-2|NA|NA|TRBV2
TGTGCCAGCAGTGAAACTTCGGGGGGAGGTGGCTACACCTTC
CASSETSGGGGYTF
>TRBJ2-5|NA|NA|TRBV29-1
TGCAGCGTTGGGACAGACCAAGGGACCCAGTACTTC
CSVGTDQGTQYF
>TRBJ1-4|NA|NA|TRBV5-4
TGTGCCAGCAGCTCCGACCATGTTAGAGGGGAAAAACTGTTTTTT
CASSSDHVRGEKLFF
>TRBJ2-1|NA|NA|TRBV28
TGTGCCAGCAGTTTTTTTTGGTGGTACAATGAGCAGTTCTTC
CASSFFWWYNEQFF
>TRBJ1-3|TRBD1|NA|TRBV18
TGTGCCAGCTCGCCCCGGGACAGGATCCTCTCTGGAAACACCATATATTTT
CASSPRDRILSGNTIYF
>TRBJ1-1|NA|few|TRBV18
TGTGCCAGCTCACCAGGAGGCCAGAGAAACACTGAAGCTTTCTTT
CASSPGGQRNTEAFF
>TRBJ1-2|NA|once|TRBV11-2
TGTGCCAGCAGCGACAACGGGGGGAGGGGCTACACCTTC
CASSDNGGRGYTF
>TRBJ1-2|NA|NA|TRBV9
TGTGCCAGCAGCGCCCAGACTGACCTGATCTATGGCTACACCTTC
CASSAQTDLIYGYTF
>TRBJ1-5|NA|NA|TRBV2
TGTGCCAGCAGTGGTGGTAATCAGCCCCAGCATTTT
CASSGGNQPQHF
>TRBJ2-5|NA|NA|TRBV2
TGTGCCAGCAGTGAAGGTCTAGCGAGGTACTTC
CASSEGLARYF
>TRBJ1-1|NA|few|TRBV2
TGTGCCAGCAGTGAAGGCACTGAAGCTTTCTTT
CASSEGTEAFF
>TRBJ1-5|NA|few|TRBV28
TGTGCCAGCAGTTTATGGGACCTTAATCAGCCCCAGCATTTT
CASSLWDLNQPQHF
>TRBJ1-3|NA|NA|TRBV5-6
TGTGCCAGCAGCTTTTCTATGGGGAACACCATATATTTT
CASSFSMGNTIYF
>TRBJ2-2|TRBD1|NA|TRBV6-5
TGTGCCAGCAGACAGGGGGCAGGCACCGGGGAGCTGTTTTTT
CASRQGAGTGELFF
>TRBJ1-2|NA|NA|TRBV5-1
TGCGCCAGCAGCAAAGGACCGAGTAACTATGGCTACACCTTC
CASSKGPSNYGYTF
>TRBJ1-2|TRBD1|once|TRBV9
TGTGCCAGCAGCGTAGCTGGGACAGTGGTGTCCTACACCTTC
CASSVAGTVVSYTF
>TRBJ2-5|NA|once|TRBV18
TGTGCCAGCTCATTCCTGAAACAAGAGACCCAGTACTTC
CASSFLKQETQYF
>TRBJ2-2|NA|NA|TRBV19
TGTGCCAGTAGTATAGCCACAGGGGGGGTTACCGGGGAGCTGTTTTTT
CASSIATGGVTGELFF
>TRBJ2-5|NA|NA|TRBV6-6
TGTGCCAGCAGTTACTCGTGGGATAGGGAGCAGTACTTC
CASSYSWDREQYF
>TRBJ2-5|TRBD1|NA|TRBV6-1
TGTGCCAGCAGGGACAGGGATTTGGGAGAGACCCAGTACTTC
CASRDRDLGETQYF
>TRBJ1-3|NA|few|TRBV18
TGTGCCAGCTCAGAGCAGATCTCTGGAAACACCATATATTTT
CASSEQISGNTIYF
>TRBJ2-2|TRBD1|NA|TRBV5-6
TGTGCCAGCAGCTCCAAAGACAGGGACGCCACCGGGGAGCTGTTTTTT
CASSSKDRDATGELFF
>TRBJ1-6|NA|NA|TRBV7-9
TGTGCCAGCAGGAACAGGGACGGTAATTCACCCCTCCACTTT
CASRNRDGNSPLHF
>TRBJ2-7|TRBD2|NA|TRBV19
TGTGCCAGCAGCCATAGCGGGAGGTACGAGCAGTACTTC
CASSHSGRYEQYF
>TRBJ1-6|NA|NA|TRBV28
TGTGCCAGCAGGAGACAGAATAATTCACCCCTCCACTTT
CASRRQNNSPLHF
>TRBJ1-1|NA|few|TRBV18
TGTGCCAGCTCACCGGACAGCAACACTGAAGCTTTCTTT
CASSPDSNTEAFF
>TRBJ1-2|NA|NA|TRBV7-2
TGTGCCAGCAGCTTAGGACACCCCCCTACTCCCTATGGCTACACCTTC
CASSLGHPPTPYGYTF
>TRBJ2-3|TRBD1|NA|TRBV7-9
TGTGCCAACATCGGACAGGGCACAGATACGCAGTATTTT
CANIGQGTDTQYF
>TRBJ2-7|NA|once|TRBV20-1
TGCAGTGCTAGAGAGGGGTTCGAGCAGTACTTC
CSAREGFEQYF
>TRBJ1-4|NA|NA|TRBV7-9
TGTGCCAGCAGCCTGGGAGTATCCGAAAAACTGTTTTTT
CASSLGVSEKLFF
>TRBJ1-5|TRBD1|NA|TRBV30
TGTGCCTGGGACTCTGGACAGGGGATTCGGCAGCCCCAGCATTTT
CAWDSGQGIRQPQHF
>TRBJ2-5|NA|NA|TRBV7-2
TGTGCCAGCAGCTTAGACAGACCGGCGGGCCGAGAGACCCAGTACTTC
CASSLDRPAGRETQYF
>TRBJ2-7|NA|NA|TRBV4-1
TGCGCCAGCAGCCCCCAGCTATCCTACGAGCAGTACTTC
CASSPQLSYEQYF
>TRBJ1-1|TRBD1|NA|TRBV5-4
TGTGCCAGCAGCCACCGGGACAGGTTAGAAGCTTTCTTT
CASSHRDRLEAFF
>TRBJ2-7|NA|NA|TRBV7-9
TGTGCCAGCAGCCCTCTTACCTACGAGCAGTACTTC
CASSPLTYEQYF
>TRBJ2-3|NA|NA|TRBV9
TGTGCCAGCAGCCGTAGCGATAGGATATACACAGATACGCAGTATTTT
CASSRSDRIYTDTQYF